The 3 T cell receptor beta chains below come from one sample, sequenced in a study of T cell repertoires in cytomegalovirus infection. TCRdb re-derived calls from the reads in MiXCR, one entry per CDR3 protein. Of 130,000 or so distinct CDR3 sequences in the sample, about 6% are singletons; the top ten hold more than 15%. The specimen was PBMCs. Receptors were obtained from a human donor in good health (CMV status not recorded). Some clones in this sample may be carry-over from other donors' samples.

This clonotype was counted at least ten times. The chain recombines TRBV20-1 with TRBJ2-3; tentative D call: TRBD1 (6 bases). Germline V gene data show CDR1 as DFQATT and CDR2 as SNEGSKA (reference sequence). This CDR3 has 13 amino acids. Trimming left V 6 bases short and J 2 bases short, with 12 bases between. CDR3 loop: CSAPQGTTDTQYF. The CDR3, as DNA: TGCAGTGCACCACAGGGTACCACAGATACGCAGTATTTT.

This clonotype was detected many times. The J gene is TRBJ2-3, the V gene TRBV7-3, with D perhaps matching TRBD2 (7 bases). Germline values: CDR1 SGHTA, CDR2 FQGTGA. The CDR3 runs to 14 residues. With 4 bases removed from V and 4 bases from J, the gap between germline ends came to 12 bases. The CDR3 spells CASSYRAGADTQYF. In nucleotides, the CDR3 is TGTGCCAGCAGCTACAGGGCGGGGGCAGATACGCAGTATTTT. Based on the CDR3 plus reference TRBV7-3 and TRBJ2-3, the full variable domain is GAGVSQTPSNKVTEKGKYVELRCDPISGHTALYWYRQSLGQGPEFLIYFQGTGAADDSGLPNDRFFAVRPEGSVSTLKIQRTERGDSAVYLCASSYRAGADTQYFGPGTRLTVL.

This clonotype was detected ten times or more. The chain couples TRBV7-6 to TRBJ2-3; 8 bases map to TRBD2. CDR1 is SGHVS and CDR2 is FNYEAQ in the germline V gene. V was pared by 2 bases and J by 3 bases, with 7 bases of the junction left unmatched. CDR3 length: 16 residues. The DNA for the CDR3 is TGTGCCAGCAGCTTAAGGAGCGGGGGCGAAACAGATACGCAGTATTTT. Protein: CASSLRSGGETDTQYF.